One TCR beta chain is described in this entry. The antigen remains unidentified. V lost 0 bases, J lost 4 bases, and 10 bases lay in between. The CDR3 has 14 amino acids. CDR1 is SGDLS, CDR2 YYNGEE, per germline. The entry originates in a study of CD8 T cells in ankylosing spondylitis. Study-level results: Some motif variants had been reported before (in reactive arthritis synovial fluid and blood). Among TCR beta sequences, a motif of 7 to 9 highly homologous variants appeared characteristic of ankylosing spondylitis blood. Clones linked to disease, bearing a CD8+ phenotype, were relatively rare in peripheral blood.

For TCR beta, libraries came from quantitative 5'-RACE with molecular barcodes. TCRdb re-analysed the 5' RACE reads in MiXCR, keeping a single row per CDR3 protein. The sample yields 350,000 to 450,000 distinct CDR3 sequences, 20% seen once. The genes are TRBV9 and TRBJ1-1; the D is unclear. The receptor was isolated from a male donor with ankylosing spondylitis or in good health (not recorded which). Material for sequencing was blood, either unsorted or a sorted T cell fraction (not recorded which). CDR3: CASSVGNRGTEAFF. The CDR3 bases are TGTGCCAGCAGCGTAGGGAACCGCGGCACTGAAGCTTTCTTT.